Presented here are 18 T cell receptor beta chains from one specimen sequenced in a study of blood T cell repertoires in COVID-19 (TCRdb year 2020). Library preparation was by the immunoSEQ multiplex PCR assay. Here the immuneACCESS table is served through TCRdb, limited to in-frame sequences with V and J called. Missing clones are a known gap in these copies; in checked studies unresolved V genes cover under half, and the rest lacks a known reason. This sample is represented by about 140,000 clones; roughly 79% of them were singletons. Of the sample, around 8.4% is held by the ten largest clones. Sequenced input: peripheral blood. The receptors here all came from a human donor in a cohort sampled during active COVID-19.

V gene TRBV28 combines with J gene TRBJ2-1; 9 bases map to TRBD2. After removal of 3 bases from V and 12 bases from J, the junction contained 12 bases not matched to a gene. CDR3 length equals 15 residues. Per the germline V gene, CDR1 is MDHEN and CDR2 is SYDVKM. CDR3 sequence reads: CASSFPASSGTGQFF. The CDR3 DNA reads TGTGCCAGCAGTTTTCCTGCGTCTAGCGGGACTGGGCAGTTCTTC.

V is TRBV25-1 and J is TRBJ2-4; D not resolved. The germline gives CDR1 MGHDK, CDR2 SYGVNS. This CDR3 spans 17 amino acids. Trimming shortened V by 2 bases and J by 1 base, and 15 bases separated the two germline ends. The CDR3, as DNA: TGTGCCAGCAGTGAAGGAACGGGTACCCTGGCCAAAAACATTCAGTACTTC. Its translation is CASSEGTGTLAKNIQYF.

In this sample, this clone turned up many times. The V call is TRBV7-3, the J call TRBJ2-1; 14 bases fit TRBD2. Germline values: CDR1 SGHTA, CDR2 FQGTGA. This CDR3 region has 18 residues. The ends lost 5 bases at V and 4 bases at J; junction bases unmatched: 10. The CDR3 coding sequence is TGTGCCAGCAGCCCACAGCCCGGGACTAGCGGGAGATACAATGAGCAGTTCTTC. This encodes CASSPQPGTSGRYNEQFF.

The rearrangement links TRBV7-2 to TRBJ2-7; 7 nucleotides agree with TRBD2. The V and J ends lost 3 bases and 5 bases, in that order; junction bases with no gene match: 4. This CDR3 spans 13 amino acids. Per germline, CDR1 SGHTA and CDR2 FQGNSA. CDR3 coding DNA: TGTGCCAGCAGCTTCGGTGCGGGGGACGAGCAGTACTTC. It translates to CASSFGAGDEQYF.

This rearrangement joins TRBV28 to TRBJ2-7; TRBD2 might be the D (6 bases). V dropped 2 bases and J dropped 1 base, with 12 bases sitting between them. The germline CDR1 and CDR2 sequences are MDHEN and SYDVKM. The CDR3 has 15 residues. The CDR3: CASSLPGLGSYEQYF. CDR3 nucleotides: TGTGCCAGCAGTTTACCGGGACTCGGGTCCTACGAGCAGTACTTC. The full variable domain, in which reference TRBV28 and TRBJ2-7 provide the parts outside the CDR3, is DVKVTQSSRYLVKRTGEKVFLECVQDMDHENMFWYRQDPGLGLRLIYFSYDVKMKEKGDIPEGYSVSREKKERFSLILESASTNQTSMYLCASSLPGLGSYEQYFGPGTRLTVT.

The CDR3 region has the DNA TGTGCCAGTCAAAGGACTAGCGGGAGGGCGGATACGCAGTATTTT. Protein: CASQRTSGRADTQYF. This sequence joins TRBV19 and TRBJ2-3; 15 bases align to TRBD2. The CDR3 runs 15 residues. V gave up 8 bases and J gave up 6 bases; unmatched junction bases: 6. Germline CDR1 and CDR2: LNHDA and SQIVND (reference sequence).

The chain employs TRBV7-8 and TRBJ2-1; 8 bases align to TRBD2. The CDR3 contains 19 residues. CDR1 and CDR2 from the germline V gene are SGHVS and FQNEAQ. Unmatched junction bases numbered 20, after V lost 5 bases and J lost 5 bases. The CDR3: CASSEREFGQVRLDNEQFF. The CDR3 DNA sequence: TGTGCCAGCAGCGAGCGGGAGTTCGGACAAGTAAGGCTGGACAATGAGCAGTTCTTC.

The V gene is TRBV6-4, the J gene TRBJ2-3, with TRBD2 identical over 14 bases. V was pared by 0 bases and J by 7 bases, with 3 bases of the junction left unmatched. The CDR3 runs to 16 residues. Germline loops: CDR1 MRHNA, CDR2 SNTAGT. CDR3: CASSDSGTSGSYTQYF. The DNA of the CDR3 is TGTGCCAGCAGTGACTCGGGGACTAGCGGGAGTTATACGCAGTATTTT.

On this clone itself: Additional DNA sequences in this sample encode the identical CDR3. The chain has TRBV9 and TRBJ2-3, with 8 bases matching TRBD1. Looked up from germline, CDR1 is SGDLS and CDR2 is YYNGEE. This CDR3 is 15 amino acids long. Trimming took 0 bases from V and 1 from J; bases not matched to a gene: 1. CDR3 in amino acids: CASSVETGGTDTQYF. CDR3 nucleotides: TGTGCCAGCAGCGTAGAGACAGGGGGCACAGATACGCAGTATTTT. Filled out from reference TRBV9 and TRBJ2-3, the complete variable domain reads DSGVTQTPKHLITATGQRVTLRCSPRSGDLSVYWYQQSLDQGLQFLIQYYNGEERAKGNILERFSAQQFPDLHSELNLSSLELGDSALYFCASSVETGGTDTQYFGPGTRLTVL.

The chain is built from TRBV5-5 and TRBJ1-5, with 7 nucleotides matching TRBD1. Germline V lookup: CDR1 SGHKS, CDR2 YYEKEE (reference sequence). V lost 4 bases, J lost 3 bases, and 4 bases stayed unmatched. CDR3 length: 14 residues. CDR3 coding DNA: TGTGCCAGCAGCCTGACAGGGTCCAATCAGCCCCAGCATTTT. It yields the protein CASSLTGSNQPQHF.

This chain links TRBV6-5 with TRBJ2-3; 8 bases match TRBD2. This CDR3 region has 14 residues. The germline CDR1 and CDR2 sequences are MNHEY and SVGAGI. V dropped 6 bases and J dropped 2; count of bases not matched to a gene: 4. DNA of the CDR3: TGTGCCAGCAGGGCGGGAGGCCCCACAGATACGCAGTATTTT. It yields the protein CASRAGGPTDTQYF.

Concerning this clone: The junction shows a germline mismatch at one end, possibly a read error. This chain connects TRBV9 to TRBJ2-1; a possible D gene is TRBD2 (5 bases). The CDR3 is 15 amino acids. CDR1 and CDR2 from the germline V gene are SGDLS and YYNGEE. CDR3 bases: TGTGCCAGCAGCGTAGTCAGCGGTCCCTACATTGAGCAGTTCTTC. Translation gives CASSVVSGPYIEQFF.

The chain carries TRBV7-6 and TRBJ2-7; 10 nucleotides line up with TRBD1. Unmatched junction bases numbered 10, after V lost 1 base and J lost 1 base. CDR1 and CDR2 (germline): SGHVS, FNYEAQ. This CDR3 comprises 18 residues. The CDR3 DNA is TGTGCCAGCAGCTTAGTAGGGTCCCGACAGGGGGCTTCCTACGAGCAGTACTTC. This codes for CASSLVGSRQGASYEQYF.

V usage is TRBV5-1 and J usage is TRBJ2-5; TRBD2 matches 14 bases. The CDR3 extends over 18 amino acids. Germline V gene lookup returns CDR1 SGHRS and CDR2 YFSETQ. Losses at the gene ends were 0 bases for V and 4 bases for J; bases not matched to a gene: 8. CDR3 in DNA: TGCGCCAGCAGCTTGGTGGGGAGACTAGCGGGAGGGCCAGAGACCCAGTACTTC. Amino acids: CASSLVGRLAGGPETQYF.

The V gene is TRBV5-1, the J gene TRBJ2-7; 7 bases match TRBD1. The J segment lost 1 base and the V segment lost 5 bases, leaving 9 bases of the junction unmatched. This CDR3 is 15 amino acids long. Per the germline V gene, CDR1 is SGHRS and CDR2 is YFSETQ. The CDR3 DNA reads TGCGCCAGCAGAACATCCGGGACAGAGTCCTACGAGCAGTACTTC. Translation gives CASRTSGTESYEQYF.

This chain links TRBV4-3 with TRBJ2-7; TRBD1 matches at 8 bases. Germline V gives CDR1 LGHNA, CDR2 YSLEER. Unmatched junction bases numbered 10, after V lost 4 bases and J lost 2 bases. This CDR3 spans 16 amino acids. The CDR3 loop reads CASSPRAGTGAYEQYF. As DNA, the CDR3 is TGCGCCAGCAGCCCCCGAGCCGGGACAGGTGCCTACGAGCAGTACTTC.

This clone showed up just once. This chain joins TRBV14 and TRBJ1-4; D possibly corresponds to TRBD1 (5 bases). The V gene lost 3 bases and the J gene lost 6 bases, with 8 bases spanning the gap. CDR3 length: 13 residues. The germline CDR1 and CDR2 sequences are SGHDN and FVKESK. CDR3 sequence: CASSHPGYEKLFF. CDR3 DNA: TGTGCCAGCAGCCATCCAGGGTATGAAAAACTGTTTTTT.

The V and J genes are TRBV4-2 and TRBJ2-7, with 10 bases aligning to TRBD2. Germline V lookup: CDR1 LGHNA, CDR2 YNFKEQ. J was trimmed by 2 bases and V by 3 bases; bases with no gene match: 4. There are 15 residues in the CDR3. The CDR3: CASSQGLATPYEQYF. DNA for the CDR3: TGTGCCAGCAGCCAGGGACTAGCGACACCCTACGAGCAGTACTTC.